These 20 T cell receptor beta chains were sequenced from one sample in a study of vaccination and CD4 T cells after COVID-19. This sample's treatment: approximately nine-day PBMC culture with coronavirus spike peptide pools or control peptides (ViraFEST assay). With the Oncomine TCR Beta short-read assay, DNA from cultured CD4+ T cells was sequenced. TCRdb reprocessed the PCR reads via MiXCR and lists one record per CDR3 protein. This table holds about 20,000 distinct CDR3 sequences, approximately 50% found once. Their antigen targets remain unknown. Sequences were obtained from CD4+ T cells from blood, cultured in vitro. These receptor sequences come from a human donor who had recovered from COVID-19.

This clonotype was observed a few times. The rearrangement uses TRBV6-2 or TRBV6-3 and TRBJ1-1, with TRBD1 as a possible D gene (6 bases). CDR3 length: 16 residues. Trimming took 3 bases from V and 3 from J, leaving 17 bases between them. Germline CDR1 MNHEY, CDR2 SVGEGT. In DNA, the CDR3 is TGTGCCAGCAGTTATCAAACGGGGGGCCTGTACACTGAAGCTTTCTTT. Protein sequence: CASSYQTGGLYTEAFF.

This clonotype was observed a few times. The gene calls are TRBV25-1 and TRBJ1-6; D is ambiguous. The CDR3 has 14 amino acids. Trimming cost V 2 bases and J 7 bases, with 9 bases left between them. The germline V gene has CDR1 MGHDK and CDR2 SYGVNS. CDR3 DNA sequence: TGTGCCAGCAGTGAAGGGCCTCGGAATTCACCCCTCCACTTT. Protein product: CASSEGPRNSPLHF.

CDR3 bases: TGCGCCAGCAGGCACTTGGGGACAGTTAAGGACTCACCCCTCCACTTT. It is translated as CASRHLGTVKDSPLHF. The chain uses TRBV4-1 and TRBJ1-6, with TRBD1 identical over 7 bases. The CDR3 is 16 residues long. Germline V gene data show CDR1 as MGHRA and CDR2 as YSYEKL. Germline trimming cut 6 bases from V and 10 bases from J; bases unmatched to any gene: 15.

This clonotype showed up just a few times. The chain joins TRBV2 to TRBJ1-5; 9 nucleotides agree with TRBD1. The CDR3 totals 15 residues. J gave up 6 bases and V 1 base, and 4 bases lay outside the gene matches. Germline CDR1 is SNHLY and CDR2 is FYNNEI. CDR3 nucleotides: TGTGCCAGCAGTGAAGATACAGGGGGCGGTCAGCCCCAGCATTTT. As protein: CASSEDTGGGQPQHF.

The chain is built from TRBV20-1 and TRBJ1-1, with 8 positions matching TRBD1. Per germline, CDR1 DFQATT and CDR2 SNEGSKA (reference sequence). The trim removed 6 bases at V and 6 bases at J, leaving 12 bases unmatched. The CDR3 is 14 residues long. In nucleotides, the CDR3 is TGCAGTGCCCGCGACTGGAGACAGGGGTCTGAAGCTTTCTTT. Amino acid sequence: CSARDWRQGSEAFF.

The rearrangement uses TRBV20-1 and TRBJ1-5, with D maybe TRBD1 (6 bases). CDR3 length equals 14 residues. V dropped 1 base and J dropped 5 bases, with 12 bases sitting between them. Germline assignment: CDR1 DFQATT and CDR2 SNEGSKA (reference sequence). Written as DNA, the CDR3 is TGCAGTGCTAGAGTGAGGGGGGGTTATCAGCCCCAGCATTTT. As protein: CSARVRGGYQPQHF.

The V gene is TRBV20-1, the J gene TRBJ1-4; D gene uncertain. The germline V gene encodes CDR1 DFQATT and CDR2 SNEGSKA (reference sequence). The CDR3 has 14 amino acids. V gave up 0 bases and J gave up 0 bases, with 5 bases separating them. CDR3 DNA sequence: TGCAGTGCTAGAGAGCAGCCAACTAATGAAAAACTGTTTTTT. Translated, it gives CSAREQPTNEKLFF.

The chain employs TRBV6-1 and TRBJ2-7; 11 positions agree with TRBD1. V was pared by 7 bases and J by 3 bases, with 8 bases of the junction left unmatched. CDR1 and CDR2 (germline): MNHNS, SASEGT. The length of the CDR3 is 15 residues. The CDR3 sequence: CASTRAGQGGYEQYF. The DNA for the CDR3 is TGTGCCAGCACCAGAGCGGGACAGGGGGGCTACGAGCAGTACTTC.

This clonotype was counted only a few times. J is TRBJ1-2 and V is TRBV7-9, with D possibly TRBD1 on 5 matching bases. The CDR3 is 12 amino acids. Per the germline V gene, CDR1 is SEHNR and CDR2 is FQNEAQ (reference sequence). V was trimmed by 11 bases and J by 7 bases, leaving 17 bases between them. The CDR3 DNA follows: TGTGCCGCAGGCCTCAGGGTGGGTGGCTACACCTTC. Its protein is CAAGLRVGGYTF.

This clonotype was found a few times. The chain uses TRBV20-1 and TRBJ1-3; D gene unclear. The germline CDR1 and CDR2 sequences are DFQATT and SNEGSKA (reference sequence). The CDR3 spans 14 residues. Deletions cut 2 bases from V and 0 bases from J, with 8 bases between. The CDR3 sequence: CSARPRFSGNTIYF. CDR3 DNA sequence: TGCAGTGCTAGACCCAGGTTCTCTGGAAACACCATATATTTT.

This clonotype was counted only a few times. V is TRBV7-8 and J is TRBJ2-5; the D gene could be TRBD1 or TRBD2 (6 bases each). Trimming took 4 bases from V and 7 from J, leaving 22 bases between them. The germline V gene has CDR1 SGHVS and CDR2 FQNEAQ. The CDR3 is made up of 16 amino acids. In DNA form, the CDR3 reads TGTGCCAGCAGCTACATAATAGGGGGGCCAAAGGTGACCCAGTACTTC. It encodes CASSYIIGGPKVTQYF.

The chain has TRBV30 and TRBJ2-3, with 7 bases fitting TRBD2. CDR3 length: 16 amino acids. V lost 3 bases to trimming and J lost 1 base; unmatched junction nucleotides: 10. Germline V gene data show CDR1 as GTSNPN and CDR2 as SVGIG (reference sequence). The CDR3 sequence is CAWSPLWSGGTDTQYF. In nucleotides, the CDR3 is TGTGCCTGGAGCCCCCTGTGGAGCGGGGGCACAGATACGCAGTATTTT.

This clonotype was found a few times. The chain has TRBV6-1 and TRBJ1-1, with D uncertain. CDR3 length: 14 amino acids. V shed 1 base and J shed 1 base, with 7 bases lying between them. Germline CDR1 is MNHNS and CDR2 is SASEGT. CDR3 coding DNA: TGTGCCAGCAGTGAAGGGGGATGGAACACTGAAGCTTTCTTT. Encoded protein: CASSEGGWNTEAFF.

V is TRBV6-2 or TRBV6-3 and J is TRBJ2-7; D is unresolved. The V end lost 3 bases, the J end lost 3 bases, and 6 bases lay between the germline ends. CDR1 and CDR2 (germline): MNHEY, SVGEGT. The CDR3 sequence is 12 residues long. CDR3 nucleotide sequence: TGTGCCAGCAGTTATTACAGCTACGAGCAGTACTTC. Encoded protein: CASSYYSYEQYF.

This clonotype was counted only a few times. The chain has TRBV2 and TRBJ1-1; 8 nucleotides line up with TRBD1. The V and J ends lost 6 bases and 2 bases, in that order; junction bases with no gene match: 8. Germline assignment: CDR1 SNHLY and CDR2 FYNNEI. This CDR3 has 15 residues. For the CDR3, the DNA is TGTGCCAGCAGATACGCGGACAGGGCTAACACTGAAGCTTTCTTT. This encodes CASRYADRANTEAFF.

V usage is TRBV20-1 and J usage is TRBJ1-1; 8 bases fit TRBD1. Germline CDR1 reads DFQATT; CDR2 reads SNEGSKA (reference sequence). After removal of 0 bases from V and 5 bases from J, the junction contained 5 bases not matched to a gene. The CDR3 is 14 residues long. CDR3 sequence: CSARDQGAKTEAFF. The CDR3 DNA follows: TGCAGTGCTAGAGATCAGGGGGCGAAAACTGAAGCTTTCTTT.

V is TRBV28 and J is TRBJ2-6, with 11 bases identical to TRBD1. Germline V gives CDR1 MDHEN, CDR2 SYDVKM. This CDR3 spans 18 amino acids. V gave up 5 bases and J gave up 3 bases; unmatched junction bases: 9. CDR3 in DNA: TGTGCCAGCAGTATCTCGGGACAGGGGGGCCTTGGGGCCAACGTCCTGACTTTC. Its protein product is CASSISGQGGLGANVLTF.

The chain is built from TRBV19 and TRBJ2-5; perhaps TRBD1 as D (6 bases). V lost 4 bases and J lost 1, with 10 bases in between. The V gene's germline CDR1 is LNHDA and CDR2 SQIVND (reference sequence). This CDR3 has 14 amino acids. The CDR3 region has the DNA TGTGCCAGTAGTACTTTGGACAGCCAAGAGACCCAGTACTTC. Protein: CASSTLDSQETQYF.

This clonotype came up a few times. The rearrangement links TRBV20-1 to TRBJ1-1, with D perhaps TRBD1 (6 bases). The CDR3 runs 14 residues. Trimming stripped 3 bases from V and 7 bases from J, with 18 bases between. Per the germline V gene, CDR1 is DFQATT and CDR2 is SNEGSKA (reference sequence). The CDR3 is CSASPRGARGEAFF. The DNA of the CDR3 is TGCAGTGCTAGCCCGAGGGGGGCTAGAGGTGAAGCTTTCTTT.

This clonotype was found a few times. This sequence joins TRBV7-2 and TRBJ1-2, with D perhaps TRBD1 (6 bases). Trimming removed 5 bases from V and 0 bases from J, with 10 bases in between. The CDR3 covers 14 residues. Germline loops: CDR1 SGHTA, CDR2 FQGNSA. The CDR3 DNA reads as TGTGCCAGCAGCACAGGGACCACTAACTATGGCTACACCTTC. It is translated as CASSTGTTNYGYTF. Full variable domain (outside the CDR3, taken from reference TRBV7-2 and TRBJ1-2): GAGVSQSPSNKVTEKGKDVELRCDPISGHTALYWYRQSLGQGLEFLIYFQGNSAPDKSGLPSDRFSAERTGGSVSTLTIQRTQQEDSAVYLCASSTGTTNYGYTFGSGTRLTVV.